These 28 T cell receptor beta chains originate from one sample sequenced in a study of OX40 agonist ivuxolimab in advanced cancers. Only in-frame clones appear in the TCRdb table, and some are missing; sequencing was by immunoSEQ multiplex PCR. The sample carries 25,000 to 35,000 clones, approximately 80% recorded once. Material: CD4+ or CD8+ T cells sorted from blood, obtained in a trial of the OX40 agonist ivuxolimab. The receptors shown here come from an adult with an advanced solid tumor such as melanoma, head and neck, liver or kidney cancer.

About this clone: Other DNA sequences within the sample encode an identical CDR3. This chain uses TRBV10-3 with TRBJ2-7; 11 bases are a match to TRBD1. Germline CDR1 is ENHRY and CDR2 is SYGVKD. The CDR3 contains 15 residues. V gave up 10 bases and J gave up 0 bases; unmatched junction bases: 8. Written as DNA, the CDR3 is TGTGCCACTGGCGCCGGGACAGGGGGCTCCTACGAGCAGTACTTC. The encoded protein is CATGAGTGGSYEQYF.

V is TRBV6-5 and J is TRBJ2-5; D perhaps matches TRBD2 (5 bases). Germline CDR1 MNHEY, CDR2 SVGAGI. The CDR3 totals 13 residues. Trimming removed 6 bases from V and 5 bases from J, with 13 bases in between. The CDR3 coding sequence is TGTGCCAGCAGCCACAAGAGAGGGGAGACCCAGTACTTC. It yields the protein CASSHKRGETQYF.

CDR3 coding DNA: TGTGCCAGCAGCTTAGCAGGGGCGGATTACGAGCAGTACTTC. The encoded protein is CASSLAGADYEQYF. This chain connects TRBV7-9 to TRBJ2-7, with TRBD1 as a possible D gene (5 bases). V was pared by 0 bases and J by 4 bases, with 10 bases between. This CDR3 contains 14 residues. Per germline, CDR1 SEHNR and CDR2 FQNEAQ (reference sequence).

In this sample, this clone turned up once. The chain carries TRBV6-1 and TRBJ2-3; TRBD2 is a possible D gene (6 bases). V was trimmed by 4 bases and J by 1 base, leaving 18 bases between them. The CDR3 runs to 17 residues. Germline V gives CDR1 MNHNS, CDR2 SASEGT. The DNA for the CDR3 is TGTGCCAGCAGTGGGGACCTTAGGGGAGGAGGCACAGATACGCAGTATTTT. Translation: CASSGDLRGGGTDTQYF.

The chain is built from TRBV10-3 and TRBJ1-5; D unresolved. The CDR3 is made up of 14 amino acids. V lost 4 bases and J 3 bases, leaving 10 bases between the germline ends. Germline V lookup: CDR1 ENHRY, CDR2 SYGVKD. CDR3 coding DNA: TGTGCCATCAGTGTGGAGGGTCTCAATCAGCCCCAGCATTTT. Translating it yields CAISVEGLNQPQHF.

The V gene is TRBV27, the J gene TRBJ2-7; 9 bases fit TRBD1. Germline V gene data show CDR1 as MNHEY and CDR2 as SMNVEV (reference sequence). CDR3 size: 15 residues. The J segment lost 4 bases and the V segment lost 5 bases, leaving 9 bases of the junction unmatched. This CDR3 is CASSPLQGAKYEQYF. CDR3 nucleotides: TGTGCCAGCAGTCCGCTACAGGGGGCTAAATACGAGCAGTACTTC.

The chain uses TRBV7-8 and TRBJ1-1; D may be TRBD1 (5 bases). The germline gives CDR1 SGHVS, CDR2 FQNEAQ. V lost 7 bases, J lost 1 base, and 10 bases lay in between. This CDR3 has 13 residues. CDR3 amino acids: CASNRQPNTEAFF. CDR3 DNA sequence: TGTGCCAGCAACCGACAGCCGAACACTGAAGCTTTCTTT.

A few counts support this clone. The gene calls are TRBV7-3 and TRBJ2-5; tentative D call: TRBD2 (6 bases). Trimming left V 5 bases short and J 5 bases short, with 18 bases between. Germline-derived CDR1 and CDR2 are SGHTA and FQGTGA. There are 15 residues in the CDR3. The CDR3 DNA is TGTGCCAGCAGCCCGCTCGGGGGACTTGGGGAGACCCAGTACTTC. Its translation is CASSPLGGLGETQYF.

This sequence joins TRBV2 and TRBJ2-3, with D possibly being TRBD1 (6 bases). CDR1 SNHLY and CDR2 FYNNEI come from the germline V gene. The V end lost 6 bases, the J end lost 4 bases, and 14 bases lay between the germline ends. The CDR3 contains 14 residues. The CDR3 coding sequence is TGTGCCAGCAGCTCAGGACAGCCGCCAGATACGCAGTATTTT. It translates to CASSSGQPPDTQYF.

The chain carries TRBV29-1 and TRBJ2-7; D unclear. This CDR3 is built from 13 residues. V lost 0 bases, J lost 1 base, and 7 bases lay in between. Looked up from germline, CDR1 is SQVTM and CDR2 is ANQGSEA. The CDR3 sequence: CSVEDSRSYEQYF. The CDR3 DNA reads as TGCAGCGTTGAAGATAGCCGATCCTACGAGCAGTACTTC.

The chain recombines TRBV4-3 with TRBJ1-5; unclear D gene. This CDR3 contains 14 residues. Trimming stripped 3 bases from V and 5 bases from J, with 11 bases between. Germline CDR1 reads LGHNA; CDR2 reads YSLEER. CDR3 sequence (DNA): TGCGCCAGCAGCCAGTATCCGGGCGATCAGCCCCAGCATTTT. This sequence encodes CASSQYPGDQPQHF.

This clone was seen only a few times. The chain uses TRBV6-5 and TRBJ2-5, with D maybe TRBD2 (7 bases). Deletions cut 1 base from V and 3 bases from J, with 12 bases between. CDR3 length: 15 amino acids. CDR1 is MNHEY, CDR2 SVGAGI, per germline. Written as DNA, the CDR3 is TGTGCCAGCAGTTACTGGTCGGGGGGCGAAGAGACCCAGTACTTC. It is translated as CASSYWSGGEETQYF.

This chain links TRBV5-6 with TRBJ2-7; D tentatively reads TRBD1 or TRBD2 (7 bases each). V lost 5 bases to trimming and J lost 4 bases, with 16 bases between them. The germline V gene has CDR1 SGHDT and CDR2 YYEEEE. The CDR3 has 14 amino acids. CDR3 nucleotide sequence: TGTGCCAGCAGTCCAGGGGGGGCAATTTACGAGCAGTACTTC. Protein: CASSPGGAIYEQYF.

The chain carries TRBV6-1 and TRBJ2-7; maybe TRBD1 (5 bases). This CDR3 has 15 amino acids. V lost 5 bases and J lost 2, with 16 bases in between. From germline, CDR1 is MNHNS and CDR2 SASEGT. The chain's CDR3 is CASSLGSGPTYEQYF. The DNA for the CDR3 is TGTGCCAGCAGTTTAGGTTCAGGGCCGACCTACGAGCAGTACTTC.

This chain uses TRBV20-1 with TRBJ2-2; D is uncertain. The CDR3 covers 11 residues. Trimming removed 6 bases at V and 7 bases at J, with 9 bases between. The germline V gene has CDR1 DFQATT and CDR2 SNEGSKA (reference sequence). In nucleotides, the CDR3 is TGCAGTGCCATACTTGACGGGGAGCTGTTTTTT. It encodes CSAILDGELFF.

The chain joins TRBV7-6 to TRBJ2-1; perhaps TRBD2 as D (7 bases). Trimming took off 1 base at V and 7 bases at J, with 14 bases between the two ends. The CDR3 is made up of 15 amino acids. Germline-derived CDR1 and CDR2 are SGHVS and FNYEAQ. CDR3 loop: CASSLEGGGPNEQFF. DNA for the CDR3: TGTGCCAGCAGCTTAGAAGGGGGGGGGCCGAATGAGCAGTTCTTC.

The genes are TRBV4-1 and TRBJ2-3; 9 positions agree with TRBD2. Per the germline V gene, CDR1 is MGHRA and CDR2 is YSYEKL. Trimming took 5 bases from V and 2 from J; bases not matched to a gene: 14. The CDR3 has 18 residues. The CDR3 DNA is TGCGCCAGCAGCTCATCCCCCGGAGCGGGGGGTATCACAGATACGCAGTATTTT. It codes for CASSSSPGAGGITDTQYF.

The chain couples TRBV2 to TRBJ2-7, with TRBD1 matching 8 bases. Unmatched junction bases numbered 12, after V lost 10 bases and J lost 7 bases. Germline assignment: CDR1 SNHLY and CDR2 FYNNEI. CDR3 length: 13 residues. The CDR3 loop is CANTDRALGEQYF. The CDR3 coding sequence is TGTGCCAACACGGACAGGGCATTAGGGGAGCAGTACTTC.

V usage is TRBV9 and J usage is TRBJ1-2; perhaps TRBD1 as D (5 bases). The CDR3 consists of 16 residues. Germline V gene sequence: CDR1 SGDLS, CDR2 YYNGEE. Trimming took off 2 bases at V and 6 bases at J, with 20 bases between the two ends. The CDR3, as DNA: TGTGCCAGCAGCGTTGGCAGGGTTACTTTAAGCGATGGCTACACCTTC. It codes for CASSVGRVTLSDGYTF.

The chain employs TRBV25-1 and TRBJ1-5; the match to TRBD1 covers 10 bases. Germline values: CDR1 MGHDK, CDR2 SYGVNS. The CDR3 runs to 15 residues. V lost 5 bases to trimming and J lost 0 bases; unmatched junction nucleotides: 1. CDR3 amino acids: CASSRTGGSNQPQHF. The CDR3 DNA is TGTGCCAGCAGTAGGACAGGGGGTAGCAATCAGCCCCAGCATTTT.

V is TRBV5-6 and J is TRBJ2-7, with D perhaps being TRBD1 or TRBD2 (5 bases each). V lost 5 bases and J 2 bases, leaving 11 bases between the germline ends. In germline, CDR1 is SGHDT, CDR2 YYEEEE. CDR3 length: 13 amino acids. For the CDR3, the DNA is TGTGCCAGCAGGGGACCGTACCCCTACGAGCAGTACTTC. It is translated as CASRGPYPYEQYF. Looking up the rest from reference TRBV5-6 and TRBJ2-7 gives the full variable domain: DAGVTQSPTHLIKTRGQQVTLRCSPKSGHDTVSWYQQALGQGPQFIFQYYEEEERQRGNFPDRFSGHQFPNYSSELNVNALLLGDSALYLCASRGPYPYEQYFGPGTRLTVT.

The chain employs TRBV7-8 and TRBJ1-4; a possible D gene is TRBD1 (5 bases). The CDR3 covers 15 residues. V lost 3 bases and J lost 7, with 15 bases in between. Germline-derived CDR1 and CDR2 are SGHVS and FQNEAQ. CDR3 in amino acids: CASSFSDGGAEKLFF. The CDR3, as DNA: TGTGCCAGCAGCTTCTCGGACGGAGGGGCTGAAAAACTGTTTTTT.

This clone was picked up a small number of times. This chain connects TRBV5-6 to TRBJ2-7, with D unresolved. V was shortened by 4 bases and J by 3 bases, with 14 bases between the two germline ends. CDR1 is SGHDT, CDR2 YYEEEE, per germline. The CDR3 has 14 residues. CDR3 protein: CASSQRWTDYEQYF. CDR3 DNA: TGTGCCAGCAGCCAAAGGTGGACCGACTACGAGCAGTACTTC.

This clone was observed a handful of times. V is TRBV6-6 and J is TRBJ2-7, with 7 nucleotides matching TRBD1. The CDR3 has 16 residues. J was trimmed by 7 bases and V by 5 bases; bases with no gene match: 17. The germline V gene has CDR1 MNHNY and CDR2 SVGAGI (reference sequence). The CDR3 DNA sequence: TGTGCCAGCAGTCCCCGTGGAAGGGGGACAGCGTATGAGCAGTACTTC. Translation: CASSPRGRGTAYEQYF.

The chain is built from TRBV10-3 and TRBJ2-7; a weak D match, TRBD1 (5 bases). V was shortened by 1 base and J by 5 bases, with 6 bases between the two germline ends. The CDR3 consists of 12 residues. Germline CDR1 ENHRY, CDR2 SYGVKD. CDR3 in DNA: TGTGCCATCAGTGAGTTACAGGACGAGCAGTACTTC. It is translated as CAISELQDEQYF.

The rearrangement links TRBV5-8 to TRBJ2-7; D may be TRBD1 or TRBD2 (5 bases each). Germline V gives CDR1 SGHTS, CDR2 YDEGEE. The CDR3 is 13 amino acids. Trimming removed 0 bases at V and 3 bases at J, with 7 bases between. Here the CDR3 DNA reads TGTGCCAGCAGCTTGGGGGGGTTCTACGAGCAGTACTTC. Translation: CASSLGGFYEQYF.

V gene TRBV6-5 combines with J gene TRBJ2-7, with D perhaps matching TRBD1 (6 bases). Germline V gene data show CDR1 as MNHEY and CDR2 as SVGAGI. The CDR3 spans 13 residues. Trimming removed 0 bases from V and 6 bases from J, with 9 bases in between. The CDR3 DNA reads TGTGCCAGCAGTTACTCTGGGGGCGGCGAGCAGTACTTC. It yields the protein CASSYSGGGEQYF.

This clone has just a few counts. The rearrangement links TRBV4-3 to TRBJ1-2; 7 bases are shared with TRBD1. Germline loops: CDR1 LGHNA, CDR2 YSLEER. V was pared by 1 base and J by 6 bases, with 8 bases of the junction left unmatched. The CDR3 extends over 15 amino acids. CDR3 residues: CASSQATGSGDGYTF. As DNA, the CDR3 is TGCGCCAGCAGCCAAGCGACAGGGAGTGGGGATGGCTACACCTTC.